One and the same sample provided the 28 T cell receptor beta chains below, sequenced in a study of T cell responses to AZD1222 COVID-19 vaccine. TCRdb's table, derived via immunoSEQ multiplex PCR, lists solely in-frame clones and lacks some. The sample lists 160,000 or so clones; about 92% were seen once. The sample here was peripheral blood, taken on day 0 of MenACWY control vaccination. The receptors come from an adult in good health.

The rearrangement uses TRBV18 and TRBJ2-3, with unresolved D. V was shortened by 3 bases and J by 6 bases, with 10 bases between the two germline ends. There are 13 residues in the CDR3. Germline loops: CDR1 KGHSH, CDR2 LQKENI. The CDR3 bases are TGTGCCAGCTCACCCCAGTGGAGCGATACGCAGTATTTT. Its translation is CASSPQWSDTQYF.

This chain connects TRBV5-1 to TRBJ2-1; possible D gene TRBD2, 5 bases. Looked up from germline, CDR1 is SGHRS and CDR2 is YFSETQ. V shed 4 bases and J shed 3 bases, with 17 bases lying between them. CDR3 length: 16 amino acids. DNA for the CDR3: TGCGCCAGCAGCACGGATCACGGGGTTGGCTACAATGAGCAGTTCTTC. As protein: CASSTDHGVGYNEQFF.

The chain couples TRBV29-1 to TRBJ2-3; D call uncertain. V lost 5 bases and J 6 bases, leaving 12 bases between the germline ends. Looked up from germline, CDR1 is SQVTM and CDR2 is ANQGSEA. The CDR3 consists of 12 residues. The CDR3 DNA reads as TGCAGCGTTCCCCGCCTCCGCGATACGCAGTATTTT. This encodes CSVPRLRDTQYF.

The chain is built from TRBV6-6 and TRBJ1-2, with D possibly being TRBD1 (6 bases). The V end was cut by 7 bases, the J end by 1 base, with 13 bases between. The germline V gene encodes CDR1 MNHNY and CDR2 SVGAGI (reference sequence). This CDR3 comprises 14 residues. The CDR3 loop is CASTLNRDNYGYTF. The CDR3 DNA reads TGTGCCAGCACTTTAAACAGGGATAACTATGGCTACACCTTC.

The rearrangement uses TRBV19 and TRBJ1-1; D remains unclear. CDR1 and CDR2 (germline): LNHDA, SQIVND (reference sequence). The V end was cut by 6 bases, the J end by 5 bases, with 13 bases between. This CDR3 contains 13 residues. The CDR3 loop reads CASRPRGMTEAFF. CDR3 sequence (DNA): TGTGCCAGTAGACCCAGAGGGATGACTGAAGCTTTCTTT.

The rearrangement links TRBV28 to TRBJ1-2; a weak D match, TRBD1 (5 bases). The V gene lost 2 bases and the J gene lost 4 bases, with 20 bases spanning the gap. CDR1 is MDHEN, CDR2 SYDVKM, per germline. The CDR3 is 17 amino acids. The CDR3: CASSLSAGLRVVYGYTF. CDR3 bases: TGTGCCAGCAGTTTAAGTGCGGGGCTTCGGGTCGTCTATGGCTACACCTTC.

The CDR3: CSVEDPGAGSYNEQFF. The CDR3, as DNA: TGCAGCGTTGAAGATCCGGGAGCAGGGTCCTACAATGAGCAGTTCTTC. V and J are TRBV29-1 and TRBJ2-1, with a possible D match to TRBD2 (6 bases). There are 16 residues in the CDR3. Germline V gene data show CDR1 as SQVTM and CDR2 as ANQGSEA. V lost 0 bases, J lost 1 base, and 13 bases lay in between.

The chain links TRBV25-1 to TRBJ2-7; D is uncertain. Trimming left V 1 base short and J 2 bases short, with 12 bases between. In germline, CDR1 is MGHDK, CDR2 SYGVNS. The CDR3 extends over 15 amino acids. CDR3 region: CASSESVGSTYEQYF. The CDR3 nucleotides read TGTGCCAGCAGTGAATCAGTCGGATCCACCTACGAGCAGTACTTC.

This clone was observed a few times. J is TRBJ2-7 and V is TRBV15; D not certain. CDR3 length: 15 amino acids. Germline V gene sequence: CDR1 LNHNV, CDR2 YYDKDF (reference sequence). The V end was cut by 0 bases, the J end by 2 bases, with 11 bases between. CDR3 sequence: CATSRDFGQTYEQYF. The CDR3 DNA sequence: TGTGCCACCAGCAGAGATTTCGGCCAGACCTACGAGCAGTACTTC.

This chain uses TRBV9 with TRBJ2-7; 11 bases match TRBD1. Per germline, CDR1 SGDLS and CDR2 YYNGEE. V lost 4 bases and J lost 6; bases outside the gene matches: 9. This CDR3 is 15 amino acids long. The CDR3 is CASSLRTGGASEQYF. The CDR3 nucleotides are TGTGCCAGCAGCCTGCGGACAGGGGGCGCGTCCGAGCAGTACTTC.

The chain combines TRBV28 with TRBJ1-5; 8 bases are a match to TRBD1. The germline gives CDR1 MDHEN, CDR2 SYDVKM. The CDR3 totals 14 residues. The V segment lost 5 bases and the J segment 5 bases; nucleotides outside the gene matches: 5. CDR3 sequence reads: CASSQQGGYQPQHF. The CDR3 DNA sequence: TGTGCCAGCAGTCAACAGGGGGGGTATCAGCCCCAGCATTTT.

CDR3 nucleotides: TGTGCCAGCAGCACCAGCCGGGTCGGCTACACCTTC. Translated, it gives CASSTSRVGYTF. This chain uses TRBV6-5 with TRBJ1-2; D is unclear. Germline V gives CDR1 MNHEY, CDR2 SVGAGI. CDR3 size: 12 residues. V lost 6 bases and J 8 bases, leaving 13 bases between the germline ends.

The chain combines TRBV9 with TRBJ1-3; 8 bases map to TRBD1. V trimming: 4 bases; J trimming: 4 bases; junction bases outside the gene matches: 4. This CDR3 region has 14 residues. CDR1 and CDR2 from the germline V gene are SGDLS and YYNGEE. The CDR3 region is CASSLRTGGNTIYF. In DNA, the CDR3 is TGTGCCAGCAGCTTGAGGACAGGGGGAAACACCATATATTTT.

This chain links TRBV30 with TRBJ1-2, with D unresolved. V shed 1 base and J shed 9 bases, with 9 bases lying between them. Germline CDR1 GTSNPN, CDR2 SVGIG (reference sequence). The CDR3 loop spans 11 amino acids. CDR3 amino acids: CAWSETIRYTF. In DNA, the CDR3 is TGTGCCTGGAGTGAGACAATACGCTACACCTTC.

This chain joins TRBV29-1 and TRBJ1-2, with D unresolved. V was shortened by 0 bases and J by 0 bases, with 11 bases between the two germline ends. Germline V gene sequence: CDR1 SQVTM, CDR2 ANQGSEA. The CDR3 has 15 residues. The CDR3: CSVEEGPGSNYGYTF. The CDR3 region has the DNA TGCAGCGTTGAAGAAGGGCCGGGCTCTAACTATGGCTACACCTTC.

The CDR3, as DNA: TGTGCCAGCAGCAAGCGGGGTCTCAATGAGCAGTTCTTC. Translation gives CASSKRGLNEQFF. This sequence joins TRBV11-2 and TRBJ2-1, with 7 positions matching TRBD2. CDR1 and CDR2 from the germline V gene are SGHAT and FQNNGV. Unmatched junction bases numbered 4, after V lost 5 bases and J lost 6 bases. This CDR3 has 13 amino acids.

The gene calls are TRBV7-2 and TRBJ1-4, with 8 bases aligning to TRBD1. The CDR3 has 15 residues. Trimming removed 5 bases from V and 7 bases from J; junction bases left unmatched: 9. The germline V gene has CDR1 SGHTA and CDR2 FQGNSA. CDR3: CASSRSRGRVEKLFF. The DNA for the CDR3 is TGTGCCAGCAGCCGTAGCAGGGGGCGGGTTGAAAAACTGTTTTTT.

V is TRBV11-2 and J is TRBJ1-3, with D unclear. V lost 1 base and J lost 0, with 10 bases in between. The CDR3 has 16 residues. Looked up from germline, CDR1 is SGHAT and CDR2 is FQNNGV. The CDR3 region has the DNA TGTGCCAGCAGCTTAGGTCCAGTCGCCTCTGGAAACACCATATATTTT. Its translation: CASSLGPVASGNTIYF.

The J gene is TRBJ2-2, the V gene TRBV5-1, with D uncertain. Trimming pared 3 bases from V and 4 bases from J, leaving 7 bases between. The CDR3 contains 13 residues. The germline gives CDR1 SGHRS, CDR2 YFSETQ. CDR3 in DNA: TGCGCCAGCAGCTCTCTCTTCACCGGGGAGCTGTTTTTT. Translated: CASSSLFTGELFF.

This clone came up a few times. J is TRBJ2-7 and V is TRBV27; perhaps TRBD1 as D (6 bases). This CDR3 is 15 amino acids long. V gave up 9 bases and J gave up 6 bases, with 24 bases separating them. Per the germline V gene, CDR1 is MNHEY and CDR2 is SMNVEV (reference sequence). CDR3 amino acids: CASFQSAGVATEQYF. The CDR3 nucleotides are TGTGCCAGTTTCCAAAGCGCAGGGGTCGCGACCGAGCAGTACTTC.

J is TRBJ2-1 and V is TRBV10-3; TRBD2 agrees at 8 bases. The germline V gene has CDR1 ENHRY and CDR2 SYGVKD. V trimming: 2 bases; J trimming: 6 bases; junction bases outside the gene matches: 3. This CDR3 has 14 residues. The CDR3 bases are TGTGCCATCAGTGAGAGAGCGGGAGTCAATGAGCAGTTCTTC. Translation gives CAISERAGVNEQFF.

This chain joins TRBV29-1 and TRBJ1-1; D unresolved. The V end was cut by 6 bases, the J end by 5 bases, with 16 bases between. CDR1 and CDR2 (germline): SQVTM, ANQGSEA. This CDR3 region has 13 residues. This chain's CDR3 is CSVDLSMETEAFF. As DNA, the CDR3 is TGCAGCGTCGACTTATCCATGGAGACTGAAGCTTTCTTT. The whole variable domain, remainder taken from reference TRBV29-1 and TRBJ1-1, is SAVISQKPSRDICQRGTSLTIQCQVDSQVTMMFWYRQQPGQSLTLIATANQGSEATYESGFVIDKFPISRPNLTFSTLTVSNMSPEDSSIYLCSVDLSMETEAFFGQGTRLTVV.

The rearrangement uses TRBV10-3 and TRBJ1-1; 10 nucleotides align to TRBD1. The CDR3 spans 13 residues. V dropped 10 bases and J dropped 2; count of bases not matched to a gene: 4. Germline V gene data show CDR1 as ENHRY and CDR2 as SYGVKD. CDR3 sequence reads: CATETGGNTEAFF. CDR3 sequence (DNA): TGTGCCACCGAGACAGGGGGCAACACTGAAGCTTTCTTT.

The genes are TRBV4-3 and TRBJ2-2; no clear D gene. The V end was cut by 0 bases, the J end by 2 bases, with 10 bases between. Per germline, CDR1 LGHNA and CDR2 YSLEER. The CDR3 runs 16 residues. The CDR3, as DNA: TGCGCCAGCAGCCAAGAATCGAACCCCAACACCGGGGAGCTGTTTTTT. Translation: CASSQESNPNTGELFF.

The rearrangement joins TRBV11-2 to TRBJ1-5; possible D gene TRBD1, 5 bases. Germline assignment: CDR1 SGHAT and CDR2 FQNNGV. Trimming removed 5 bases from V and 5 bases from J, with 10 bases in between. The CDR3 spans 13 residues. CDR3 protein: CASSEGSDQPQHF. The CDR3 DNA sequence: TGTGCCAGCAGCGAGGGGTCGGATCAGCCCCAGCATTTT.

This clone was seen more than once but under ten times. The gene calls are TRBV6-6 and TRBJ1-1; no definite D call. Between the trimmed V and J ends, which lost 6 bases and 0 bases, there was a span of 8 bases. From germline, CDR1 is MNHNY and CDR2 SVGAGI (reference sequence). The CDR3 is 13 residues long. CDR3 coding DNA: TGTGCCAGCAGGCACCTGTTGAACACTGAAGCTTTCTTT. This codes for CASRHLLNTEAFF.

CDR3 loop: CASSLRGRDTDTQYF. The CDR3 bases are TGCGCCAGCAGCTTGCGCGGGAGGGACACAGATACGCAGTATTTT. The chain recombines TRBV5-1 with TRBJ2-3; 9 nucleotides align to TRBD2. CDR1 and CDR2 from the germline V gene are SGHRS and YFSETQ. The junction had 2 bases not matched to a gene; V was cut back by 1 base and J by 2 bases. The CDR3 loop spans 15 amino acids.

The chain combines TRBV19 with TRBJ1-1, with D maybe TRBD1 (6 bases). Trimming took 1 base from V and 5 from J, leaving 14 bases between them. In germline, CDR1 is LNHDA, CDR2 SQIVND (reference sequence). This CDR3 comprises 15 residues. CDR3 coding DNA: TGTGCCAGTAGTATAGTCGGGGGGCTTGGTACTGAAGCTTTCTTT. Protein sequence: CASSIVGGLGTEAFF.